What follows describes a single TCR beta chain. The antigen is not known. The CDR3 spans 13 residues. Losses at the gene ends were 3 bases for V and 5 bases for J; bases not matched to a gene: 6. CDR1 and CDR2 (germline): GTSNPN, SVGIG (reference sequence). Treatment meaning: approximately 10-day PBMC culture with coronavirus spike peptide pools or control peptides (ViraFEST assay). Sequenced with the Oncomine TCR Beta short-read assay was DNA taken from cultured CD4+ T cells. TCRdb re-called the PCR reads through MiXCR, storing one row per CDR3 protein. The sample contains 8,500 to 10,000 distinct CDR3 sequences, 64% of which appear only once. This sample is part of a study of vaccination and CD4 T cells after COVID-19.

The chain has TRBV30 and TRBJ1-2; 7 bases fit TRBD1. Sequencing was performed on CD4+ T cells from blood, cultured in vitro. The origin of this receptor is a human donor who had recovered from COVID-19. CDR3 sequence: CAWSTGTAYGYTF. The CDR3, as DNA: TGTGCCTGGAGCACCGGGACAGCATATGGCTACACCTTC. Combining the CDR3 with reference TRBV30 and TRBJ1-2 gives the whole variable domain SQTIHQWPATLVQPVGSPLSLECTVEGTSNPNLYWYRQAAGRGLQLLFYSVGIGQISSEVPQNLSASRPQDRQFILSSKKLLLSDSGFYLCAWSTGTAYGYTFGSGTRLTVV.